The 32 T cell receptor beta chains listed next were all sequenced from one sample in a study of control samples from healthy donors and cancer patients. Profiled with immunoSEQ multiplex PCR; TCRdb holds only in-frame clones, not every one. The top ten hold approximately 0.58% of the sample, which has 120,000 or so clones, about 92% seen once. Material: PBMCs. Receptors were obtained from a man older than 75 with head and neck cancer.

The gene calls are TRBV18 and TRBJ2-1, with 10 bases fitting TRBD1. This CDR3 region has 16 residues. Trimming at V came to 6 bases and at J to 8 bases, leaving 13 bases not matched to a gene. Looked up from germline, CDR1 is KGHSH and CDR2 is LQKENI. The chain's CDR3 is CASSMIRQGAVYEQFF. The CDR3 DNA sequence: TGTGCCAGCTCGATGATTCGACAGGGGGCAGTATATGAGCAGTTCTTC.

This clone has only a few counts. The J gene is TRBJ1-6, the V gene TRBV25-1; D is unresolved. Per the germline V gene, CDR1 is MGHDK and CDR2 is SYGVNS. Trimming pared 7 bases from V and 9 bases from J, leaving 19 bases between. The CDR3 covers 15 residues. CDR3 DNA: TGTGCCAGCACCTTGGCCGCCACCGGGGTTTCACCCCTCCACTTT. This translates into CASTLAATGVSPLHF.

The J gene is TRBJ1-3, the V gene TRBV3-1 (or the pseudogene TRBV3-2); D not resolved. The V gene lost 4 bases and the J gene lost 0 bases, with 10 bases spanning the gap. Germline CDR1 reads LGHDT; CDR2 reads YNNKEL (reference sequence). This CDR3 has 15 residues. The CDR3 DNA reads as TGTGCCAGCAGCCTCGATACAGCCTCTGGAAACACCATATATTTT. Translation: CASSLDTASGNTIYF.

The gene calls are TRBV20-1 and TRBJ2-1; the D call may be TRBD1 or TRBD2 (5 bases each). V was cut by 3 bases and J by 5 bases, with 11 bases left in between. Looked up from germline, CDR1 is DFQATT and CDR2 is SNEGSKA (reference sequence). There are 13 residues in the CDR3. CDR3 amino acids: CSASPGPNNEQFF. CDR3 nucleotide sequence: TGCAGTGCTAGTCCGGGACCCAACAATGAGCAGTTCTTC.

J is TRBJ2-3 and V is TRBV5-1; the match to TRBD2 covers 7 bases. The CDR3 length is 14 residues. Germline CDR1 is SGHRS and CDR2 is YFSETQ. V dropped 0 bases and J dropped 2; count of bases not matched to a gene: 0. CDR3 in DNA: TGCGCCAGCAGCTTGGGGGACTACACAGATACGCAGTATTTT. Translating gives CASSLGDYTDTQYF. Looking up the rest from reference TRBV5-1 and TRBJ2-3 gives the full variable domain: KAGVTQTPRYLIKTRGQQVTLSCSPISGHRSVSWYQQTPGQGLQFLFEYFSETQRNKGNFPGRFSGRQFSNSRSEMNVSTLELGDSALYLCASSLGDYTDTQYFGPGTRLTVL.

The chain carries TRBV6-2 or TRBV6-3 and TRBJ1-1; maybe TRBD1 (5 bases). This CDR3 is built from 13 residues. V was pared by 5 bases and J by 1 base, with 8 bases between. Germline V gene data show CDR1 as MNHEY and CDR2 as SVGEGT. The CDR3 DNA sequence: TGTGCCAGCAGTCTTACAGGGAACACTGAAGCTTTCTTT. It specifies CASSLTGNTEAFF.

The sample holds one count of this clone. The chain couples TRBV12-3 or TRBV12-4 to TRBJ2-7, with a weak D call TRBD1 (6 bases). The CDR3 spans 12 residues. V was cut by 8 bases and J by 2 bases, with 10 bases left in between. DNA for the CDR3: TGTGCCAGCGCACAGGGTGCCTACGAGCAGTACTTC. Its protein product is CASAQGAYEQYF.

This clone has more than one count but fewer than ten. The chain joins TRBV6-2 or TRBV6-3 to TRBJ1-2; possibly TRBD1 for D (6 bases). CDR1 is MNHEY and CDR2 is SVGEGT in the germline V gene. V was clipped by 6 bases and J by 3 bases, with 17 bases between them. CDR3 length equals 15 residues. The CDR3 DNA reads TGTGCCAGCAGCCTACAGGGACCCCTGGACTATGGCTACACCTTC. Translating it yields CASSLQGPLDYGYTF.

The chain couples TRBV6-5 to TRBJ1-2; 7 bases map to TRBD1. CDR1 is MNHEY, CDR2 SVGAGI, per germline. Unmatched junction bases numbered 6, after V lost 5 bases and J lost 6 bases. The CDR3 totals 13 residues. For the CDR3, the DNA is TGTGCCAGCAGTAGGGACAGATATCATGGCTACACCTTC. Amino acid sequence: CASSRDRYHGYTF.

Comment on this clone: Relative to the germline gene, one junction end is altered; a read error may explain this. CDR3: CASSELREQPF. The CDR3 nucleotides read TGTGCCAGCAGTGAATTGCGTGAACAGCCGTTT. The chain recombines TRBV6-1 with TRBJ1-1, with D uncertain. This CDR3 is built from 11 residues. From germline, CDR1 is MNHNS and CDR2 SASEGT.

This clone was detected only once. The chain's CDR3 is CASRGGQGGGTEAFF. The CDR3 DNA reads TGTGCCAGCAGGGGCGGACAGGGTGGGGGAACTGAAGCTTTCTTT. The chain has TRBV6-6 and TRBJ1-1, with TRBD1 matching 8 bases. The CDR3 consists of 15 residues. Germline V gene lookup returns CDR1 MNHNY and CDR2 SVGAGI (reference sequence). V was clipped by 6 bases and J by 5 bases; unmatched bases: 11.

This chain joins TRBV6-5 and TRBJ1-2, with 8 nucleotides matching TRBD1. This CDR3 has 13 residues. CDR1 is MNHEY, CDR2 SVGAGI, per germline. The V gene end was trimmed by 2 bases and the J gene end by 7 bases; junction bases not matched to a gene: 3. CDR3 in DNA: TGTGCCAGCAGTTACCCGGACAGGGTTGGCTACACCTTC. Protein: CASSYPDRVGYTF.

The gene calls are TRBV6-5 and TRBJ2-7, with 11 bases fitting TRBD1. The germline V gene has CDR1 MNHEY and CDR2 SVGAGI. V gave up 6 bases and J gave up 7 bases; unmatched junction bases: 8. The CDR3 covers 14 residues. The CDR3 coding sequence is TGTGCCAGCAGATACCGGGACAGGGGGGTTGAGCAGTACTTC. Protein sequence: CASRYRDRGVEQYF.

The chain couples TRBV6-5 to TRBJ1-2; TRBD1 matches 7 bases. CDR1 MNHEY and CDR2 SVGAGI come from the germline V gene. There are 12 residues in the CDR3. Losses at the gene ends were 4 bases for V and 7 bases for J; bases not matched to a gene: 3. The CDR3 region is CASSWPGGGYTF. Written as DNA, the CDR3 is TGTGCCAGCAGTTGGCCAGGGGGTGGCTACACCTTC.

For the CDR3, the DNA is TGTGCCAGCAGTATCCTGAACACTGAAGCTTTCTTT. Protein: CASSILNTEAFF. The chain has TRBV7-9 and TRBJ1-1; D is undetermined. Trimming removed 6 bases from V and 0 bases from J, with 5 bases in between. CDR1 is SEHNR and CDR2 is FQNEAQ in the germline V gene (reference sequence). This CDR3 is built from 12 residues.

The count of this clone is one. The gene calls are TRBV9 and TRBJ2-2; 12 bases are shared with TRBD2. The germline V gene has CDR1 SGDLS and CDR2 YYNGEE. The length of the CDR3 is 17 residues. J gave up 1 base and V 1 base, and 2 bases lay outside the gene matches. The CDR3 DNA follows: TGTGCCAGCAGCGTACCGACTAGCGGGAGGAACACCGGGGAGCTGTTTTTT. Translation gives CASSVPTSGRNTGELFF.

The CDR3 is CASSYSNLYRLNTEAFF. CDR3 nucleotide sequence: TGTGCCAGCAGTTACTCGAATCTGTACAGACTGAACACTGAAGCTTTCTTT. The chain is built from TRBV6-2 or TRBV6-3 and TRBJ1-1, with no clear D. The CDR3 is made up of 17 amino acids. Trimming stripped 0 bases from V and 0 bases from J, with 14 bases between. Per the germline V gene, CDR1 is MNHEY and CDR2 is SVGEGT.

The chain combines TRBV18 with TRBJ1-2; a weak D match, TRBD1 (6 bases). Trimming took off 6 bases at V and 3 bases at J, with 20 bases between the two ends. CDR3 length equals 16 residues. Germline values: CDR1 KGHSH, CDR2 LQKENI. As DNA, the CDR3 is TGTGCCAGCTCCCCAATCGACAGGACTGTGGACTATGGCTACACCTTC. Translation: CASSPIDRTVDYGYTF.

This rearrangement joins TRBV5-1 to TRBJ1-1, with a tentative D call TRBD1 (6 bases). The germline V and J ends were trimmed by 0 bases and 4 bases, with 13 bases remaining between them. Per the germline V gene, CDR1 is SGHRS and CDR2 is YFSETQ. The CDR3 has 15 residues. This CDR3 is CASSLEEGEGTEAFF. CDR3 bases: TGCGCCAGCAGCTTGGAGGAGGGGGAGGGCACTGAAGCTTTCTTT.

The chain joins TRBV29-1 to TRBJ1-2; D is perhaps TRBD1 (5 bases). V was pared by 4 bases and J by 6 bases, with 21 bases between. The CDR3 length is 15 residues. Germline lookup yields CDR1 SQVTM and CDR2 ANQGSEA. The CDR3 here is CSVARGTIDLDGYTF. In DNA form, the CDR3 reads TGCAGCGTTGCCCGCGGGACTATTGATTTGGATGGCTACACCTTC.

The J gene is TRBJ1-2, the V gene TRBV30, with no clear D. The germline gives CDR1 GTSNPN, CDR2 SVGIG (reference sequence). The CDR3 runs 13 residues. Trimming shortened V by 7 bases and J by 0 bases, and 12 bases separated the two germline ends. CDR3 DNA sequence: TGTGCCTATAGGGAGCTAGCTAACTATGGCTACACCTTC. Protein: CAYRELANYGYTF.

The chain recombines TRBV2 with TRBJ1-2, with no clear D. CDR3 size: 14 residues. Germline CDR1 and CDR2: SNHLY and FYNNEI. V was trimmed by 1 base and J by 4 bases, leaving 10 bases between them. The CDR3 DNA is TGTGCCAGCAGTGAAGACGAGTTCCTCTATGGCTACACCTTC. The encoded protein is CASSEDEFLYGYTF.

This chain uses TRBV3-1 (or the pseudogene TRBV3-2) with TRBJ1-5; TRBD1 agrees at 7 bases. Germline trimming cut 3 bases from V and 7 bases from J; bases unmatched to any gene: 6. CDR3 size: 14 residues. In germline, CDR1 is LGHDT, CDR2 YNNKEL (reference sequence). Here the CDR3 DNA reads TGTGCCAGCAGCCATGGACAGGCGGACCAGCCCCAGCATTTT. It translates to CASSHGQADQPQHF.

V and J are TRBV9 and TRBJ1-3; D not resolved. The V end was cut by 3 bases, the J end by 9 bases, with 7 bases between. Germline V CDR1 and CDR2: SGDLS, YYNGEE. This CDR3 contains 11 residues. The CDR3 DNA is TGTGCCAGCAGCGGGAGTGGCACCATATATTTT. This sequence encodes CASSGSGTIYF.

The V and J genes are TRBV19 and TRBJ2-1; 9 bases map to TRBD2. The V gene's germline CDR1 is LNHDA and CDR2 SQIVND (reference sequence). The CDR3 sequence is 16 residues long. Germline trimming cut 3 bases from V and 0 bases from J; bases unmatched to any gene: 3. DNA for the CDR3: TGTGCCAGTAGTATGACTAGCGGTCGCTCCTACAATGAGCAGTTCTTC. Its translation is CASSMTSGRSYNEQFF.

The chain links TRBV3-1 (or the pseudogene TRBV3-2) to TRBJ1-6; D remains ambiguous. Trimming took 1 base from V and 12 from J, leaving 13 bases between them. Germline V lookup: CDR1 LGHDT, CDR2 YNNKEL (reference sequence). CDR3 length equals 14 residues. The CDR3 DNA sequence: TGTGCCAGCAGCCAAGTTCAGAGAGATAAACCCCTCCACTTT. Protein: CASSQVQRDKPLHF.

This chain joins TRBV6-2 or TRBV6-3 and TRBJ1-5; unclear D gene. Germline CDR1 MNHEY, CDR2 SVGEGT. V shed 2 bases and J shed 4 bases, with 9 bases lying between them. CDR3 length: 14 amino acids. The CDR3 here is CASSYMAANQPQHF. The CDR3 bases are TGTGCCAGCAGTTACATGGCAGCTAATCAGCCCCAGCATTTT.

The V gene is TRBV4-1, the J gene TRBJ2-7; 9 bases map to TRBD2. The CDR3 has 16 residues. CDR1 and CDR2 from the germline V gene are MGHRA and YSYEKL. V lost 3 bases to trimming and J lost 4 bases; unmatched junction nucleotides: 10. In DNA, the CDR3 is TGCGCCAGCAGCCACTCGGGACTGGGACTAGCTTACGAGCAGTACTTC. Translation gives CASSHSGLGLAYEQYF.

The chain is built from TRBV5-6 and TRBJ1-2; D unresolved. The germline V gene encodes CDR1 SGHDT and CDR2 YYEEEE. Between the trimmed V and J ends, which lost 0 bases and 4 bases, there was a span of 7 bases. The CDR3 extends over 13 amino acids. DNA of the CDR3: TGTGCCAGCAGCTTGGCGGTTCCCTATGGCTACACCTTC. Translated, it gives CASSLAVPYGYTF.

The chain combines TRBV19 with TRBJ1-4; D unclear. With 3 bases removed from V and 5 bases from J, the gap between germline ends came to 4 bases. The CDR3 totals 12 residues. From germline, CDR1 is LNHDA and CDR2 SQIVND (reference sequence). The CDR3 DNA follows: TGTGCCAGTAGTATTCCCAATGAAAAACTGTTTTTT. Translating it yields CASSIPNEKLFF.

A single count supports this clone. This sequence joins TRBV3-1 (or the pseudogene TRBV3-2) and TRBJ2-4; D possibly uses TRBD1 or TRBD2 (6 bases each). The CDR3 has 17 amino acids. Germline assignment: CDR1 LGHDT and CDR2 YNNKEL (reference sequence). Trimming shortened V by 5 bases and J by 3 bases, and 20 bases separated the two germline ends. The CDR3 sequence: CASSWKGPGEVKNIQYF. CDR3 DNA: TGTGCCAGCAGCTGGAAGGGTCCAGGGGAGGTCAAAAACATTCAGTACTTC.

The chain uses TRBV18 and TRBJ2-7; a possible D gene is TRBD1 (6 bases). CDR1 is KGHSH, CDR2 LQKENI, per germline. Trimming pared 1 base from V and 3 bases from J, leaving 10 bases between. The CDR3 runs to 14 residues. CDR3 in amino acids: CASSPQSGDYEQYF. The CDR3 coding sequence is TGTGCCAGCTCACCACAATCAGGGGACTACGAGCAGTACTTC.